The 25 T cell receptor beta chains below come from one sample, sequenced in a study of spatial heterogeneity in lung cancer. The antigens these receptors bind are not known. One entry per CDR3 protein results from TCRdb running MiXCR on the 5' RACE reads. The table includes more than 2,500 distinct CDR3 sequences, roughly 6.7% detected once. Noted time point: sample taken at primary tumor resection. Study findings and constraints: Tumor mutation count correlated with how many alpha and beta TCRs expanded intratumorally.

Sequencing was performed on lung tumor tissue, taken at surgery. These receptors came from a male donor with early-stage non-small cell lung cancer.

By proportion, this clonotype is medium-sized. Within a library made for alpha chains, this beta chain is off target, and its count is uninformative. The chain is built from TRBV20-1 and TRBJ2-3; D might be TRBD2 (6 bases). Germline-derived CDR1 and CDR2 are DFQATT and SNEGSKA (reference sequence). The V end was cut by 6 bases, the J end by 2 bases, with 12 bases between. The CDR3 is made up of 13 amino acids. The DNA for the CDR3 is TGCAGTGCCCACGGCGGGATCACAGATACGCAGTATTTT. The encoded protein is CSAHGGITDTQYF.

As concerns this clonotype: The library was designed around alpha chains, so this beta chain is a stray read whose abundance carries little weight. The CDR3 here is CASSLMGKLNQPQHF. The CDR3 nucleotides are TGTGCCAGCAGTTTAATGGGCAAATTAAATCAGCCCCAGCATTTT. V gene TRBV6-6 combines with J gene TRBJ1-5; no firm D call. Germline lookup yields CDR1 MNHNY and CDR2 SVGAGI (reference sequence). Trimming left V 4 bases short and J 4 bases short, with 14 bases between. The length of the CDR3 is 15 residues.

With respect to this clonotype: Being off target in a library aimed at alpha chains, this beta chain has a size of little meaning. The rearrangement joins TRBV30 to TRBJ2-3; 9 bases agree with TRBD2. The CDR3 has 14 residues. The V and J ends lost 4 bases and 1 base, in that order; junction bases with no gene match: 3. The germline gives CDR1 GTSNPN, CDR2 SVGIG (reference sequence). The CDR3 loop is CAWKRLAGTDTQYF. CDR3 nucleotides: TGTGCCTGGAAACGACTAGCGGGCACAGATACGCAGTATTTT.

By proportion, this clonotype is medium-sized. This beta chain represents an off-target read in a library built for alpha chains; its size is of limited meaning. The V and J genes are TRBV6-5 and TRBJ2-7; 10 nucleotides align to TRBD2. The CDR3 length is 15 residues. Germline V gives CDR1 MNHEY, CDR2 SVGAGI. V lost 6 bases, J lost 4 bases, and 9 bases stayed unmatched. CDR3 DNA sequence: TGTGCCAGCAGAGGTTTAAGCGGGAGGGTTTACGAGCAGTACTTC. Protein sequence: CASRGLSGRVYEQYF.

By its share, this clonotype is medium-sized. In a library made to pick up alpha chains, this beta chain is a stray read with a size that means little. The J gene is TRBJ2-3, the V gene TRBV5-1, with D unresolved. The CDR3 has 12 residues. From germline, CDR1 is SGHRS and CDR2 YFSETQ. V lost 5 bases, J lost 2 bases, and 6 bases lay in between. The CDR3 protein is CASSYPTDTQYF. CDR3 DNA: TGCGCCAGCAGTTACCCCACAGATACGCAGTATTTT.

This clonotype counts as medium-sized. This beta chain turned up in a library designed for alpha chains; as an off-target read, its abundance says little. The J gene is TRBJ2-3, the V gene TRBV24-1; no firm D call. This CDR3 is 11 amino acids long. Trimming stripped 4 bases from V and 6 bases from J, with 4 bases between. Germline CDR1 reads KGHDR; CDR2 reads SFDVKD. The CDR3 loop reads CATSEADTQYF. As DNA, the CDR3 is TGTGCCACCAGTGAGGCCGATACGCAGTATTTT.

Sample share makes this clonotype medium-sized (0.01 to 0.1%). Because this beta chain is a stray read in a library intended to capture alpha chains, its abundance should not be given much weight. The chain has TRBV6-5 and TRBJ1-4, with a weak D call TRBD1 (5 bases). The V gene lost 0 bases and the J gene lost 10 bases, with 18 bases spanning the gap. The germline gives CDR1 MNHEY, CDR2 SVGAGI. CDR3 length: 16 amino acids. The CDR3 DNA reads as TGTGCCAGCAGTTACTCGGTCCTACAGGTGTCCGGAAAACTGTTTTTT. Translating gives CASSYSVLQVSGKLFF.

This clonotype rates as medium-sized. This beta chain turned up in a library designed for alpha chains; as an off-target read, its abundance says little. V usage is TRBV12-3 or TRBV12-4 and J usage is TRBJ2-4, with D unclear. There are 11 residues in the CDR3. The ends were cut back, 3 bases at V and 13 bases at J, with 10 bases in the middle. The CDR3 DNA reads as TGTGCCAGCAGTTTCGACCAAGTCCAGTACTTC. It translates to CASSFDQVQYF.

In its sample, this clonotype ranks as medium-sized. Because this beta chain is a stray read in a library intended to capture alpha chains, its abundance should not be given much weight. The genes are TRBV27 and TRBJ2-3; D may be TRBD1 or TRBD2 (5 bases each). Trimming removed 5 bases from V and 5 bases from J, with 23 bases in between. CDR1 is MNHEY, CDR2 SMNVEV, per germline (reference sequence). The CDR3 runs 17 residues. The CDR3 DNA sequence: TGTGCCAGCAGTCCCCATCGGGGTAGCGTGGGGCTAGATACGCAGTATTTT. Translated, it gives CASSPHRGSVGLDTQYF.

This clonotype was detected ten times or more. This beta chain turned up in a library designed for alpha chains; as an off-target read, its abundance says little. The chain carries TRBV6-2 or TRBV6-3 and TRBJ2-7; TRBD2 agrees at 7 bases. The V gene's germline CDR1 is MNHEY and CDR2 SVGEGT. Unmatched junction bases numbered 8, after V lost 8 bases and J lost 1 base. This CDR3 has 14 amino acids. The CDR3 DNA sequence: TGTGCCAGCGTACAAGCGGGATCTTCCTACGAGCAGTACTTC. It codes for CASVQAGSSYEQYF.

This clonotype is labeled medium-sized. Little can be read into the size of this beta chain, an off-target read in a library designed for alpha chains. Here the CDR3 reads CASSLDRYNEQFF. CDR3 in DNA: TGTGCCAGCAGCTTAGACAGGTACAATGAGCAGTTCTTC. The chain has TRBV11-2 and TRBJ2-1; D is undetermined. Looked up from germline, CDR1 is SGHAT and CDR2 is FQNNGV. The CDR3 sequence is 13 residues long. V lost 0 bases and J 4 bases, leaving 4 bases between the germline ends.

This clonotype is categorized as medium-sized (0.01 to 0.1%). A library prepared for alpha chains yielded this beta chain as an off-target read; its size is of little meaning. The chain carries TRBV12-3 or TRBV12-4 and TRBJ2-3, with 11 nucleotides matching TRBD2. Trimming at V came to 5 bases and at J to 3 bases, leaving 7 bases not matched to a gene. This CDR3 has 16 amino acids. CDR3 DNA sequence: TGTGCCAGCAGTCCGGGGACTAGCGGTCTAACAGATACGCAGTATTTT. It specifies CASSPGTSGLTDTQYF.

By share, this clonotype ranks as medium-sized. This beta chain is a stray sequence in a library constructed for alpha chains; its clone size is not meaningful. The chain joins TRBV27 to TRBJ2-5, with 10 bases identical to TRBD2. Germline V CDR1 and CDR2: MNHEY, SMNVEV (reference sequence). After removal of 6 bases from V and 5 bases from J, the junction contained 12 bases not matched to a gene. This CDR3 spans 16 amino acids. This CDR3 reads CASSPQVAGGTETQYF. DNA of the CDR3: TGTGCCAGCAGCCCGCAAGTAGCGGGGGGCACGGAGACCCAGTACTTC.

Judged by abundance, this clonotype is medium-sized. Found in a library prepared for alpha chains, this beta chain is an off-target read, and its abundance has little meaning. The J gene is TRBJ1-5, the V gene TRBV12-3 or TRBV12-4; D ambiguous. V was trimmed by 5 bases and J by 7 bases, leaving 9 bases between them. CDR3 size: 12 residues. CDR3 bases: TGTGCCAGCAGTCCCTCCGGGCAGCCCCAGCATTTT. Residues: CASSPSGQPQHF.

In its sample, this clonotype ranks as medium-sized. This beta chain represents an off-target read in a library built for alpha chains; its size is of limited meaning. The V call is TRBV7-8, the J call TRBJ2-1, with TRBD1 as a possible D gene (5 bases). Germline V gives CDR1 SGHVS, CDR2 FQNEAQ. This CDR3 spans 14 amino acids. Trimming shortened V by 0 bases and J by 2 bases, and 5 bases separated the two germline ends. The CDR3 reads CASSLARAYNEQFF. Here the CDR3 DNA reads TGTGCCAGCAGCTTAGCCAGGGCCTACAATGAGCAGTTCTTC.

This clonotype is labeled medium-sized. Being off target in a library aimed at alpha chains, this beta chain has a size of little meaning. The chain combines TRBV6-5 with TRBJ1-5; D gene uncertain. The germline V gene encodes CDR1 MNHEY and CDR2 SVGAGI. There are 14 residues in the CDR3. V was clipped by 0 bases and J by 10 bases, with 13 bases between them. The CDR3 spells CASSYSNAWGPQHF. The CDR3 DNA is TGTGCCAGCAGTTACTCGAACGCATGGGGACCCCAGCATTTT.

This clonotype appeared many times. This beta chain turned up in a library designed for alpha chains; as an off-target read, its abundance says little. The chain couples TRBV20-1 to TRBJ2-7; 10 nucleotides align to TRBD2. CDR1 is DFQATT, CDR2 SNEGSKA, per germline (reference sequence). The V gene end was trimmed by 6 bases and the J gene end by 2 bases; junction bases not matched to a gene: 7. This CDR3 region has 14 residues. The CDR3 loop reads CSAPLAGPPYEQYF. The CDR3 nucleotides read TGCAGTGCCCCACTAGCGGGACCCCCCTACGAGCAGTACTTC.

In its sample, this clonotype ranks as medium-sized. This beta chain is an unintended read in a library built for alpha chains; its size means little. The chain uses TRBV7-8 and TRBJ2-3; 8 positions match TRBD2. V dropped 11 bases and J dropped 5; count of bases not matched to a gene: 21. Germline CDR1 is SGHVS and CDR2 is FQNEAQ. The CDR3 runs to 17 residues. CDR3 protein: CAAQAGVLGGRGDTQYF. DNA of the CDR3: TGTGCCGCGCAAGCGGGAGTGTTGGGGGGCCGGGGAGATACGCAGTATTTT.

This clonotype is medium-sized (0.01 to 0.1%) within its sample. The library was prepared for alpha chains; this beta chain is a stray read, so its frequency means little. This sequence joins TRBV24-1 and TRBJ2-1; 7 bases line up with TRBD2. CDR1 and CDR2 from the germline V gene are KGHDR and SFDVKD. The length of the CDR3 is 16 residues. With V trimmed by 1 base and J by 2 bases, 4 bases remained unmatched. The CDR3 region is CATSDFGGSPYNEQFF. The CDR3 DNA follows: TGTGCCACCAGTGATTTCGGCGGGAGTCCCTACAATGAGCAGTTCTTC.

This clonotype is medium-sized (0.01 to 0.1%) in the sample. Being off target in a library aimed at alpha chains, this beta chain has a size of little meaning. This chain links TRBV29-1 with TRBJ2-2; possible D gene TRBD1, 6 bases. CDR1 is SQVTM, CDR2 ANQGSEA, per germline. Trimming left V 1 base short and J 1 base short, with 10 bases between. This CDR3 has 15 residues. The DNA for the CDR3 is TGCAGCGTTGAAGTCCCGACAGGGAACACCGGGGAGCTGTTTTTT. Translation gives CSVEVPTGNTGELFF.

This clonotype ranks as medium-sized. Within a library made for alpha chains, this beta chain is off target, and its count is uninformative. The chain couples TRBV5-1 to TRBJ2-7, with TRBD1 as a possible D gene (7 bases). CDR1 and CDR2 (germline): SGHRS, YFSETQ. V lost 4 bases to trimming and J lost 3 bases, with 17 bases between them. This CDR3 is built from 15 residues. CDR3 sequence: CASSPGGTDFYEQYF. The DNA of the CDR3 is TGCGCCAGCAGCCCGGGCGGGACAGACTTCTACGAGCAGTACTTC. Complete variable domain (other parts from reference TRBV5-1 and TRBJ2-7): KAGVTQTPRYLIKTRGQQVTLSCSPISGHRSVSWYQQTPGQGLQFLFEYFSETQRNKGNFPGRFSGRQFSNSRSEMNVSTLELGDSALYLCASSPGGTDFYEQYFGPGTRLTVT.

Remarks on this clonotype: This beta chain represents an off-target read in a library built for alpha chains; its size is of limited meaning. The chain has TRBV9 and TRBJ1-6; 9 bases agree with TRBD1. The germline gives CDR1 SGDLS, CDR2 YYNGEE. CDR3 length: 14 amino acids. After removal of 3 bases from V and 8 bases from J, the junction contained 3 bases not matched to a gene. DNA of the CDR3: TGTGCCAGCAGCGCAGGGACAGGGTATTCACCCCTCCACTTT. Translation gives CASSAGTGYSPLHF.

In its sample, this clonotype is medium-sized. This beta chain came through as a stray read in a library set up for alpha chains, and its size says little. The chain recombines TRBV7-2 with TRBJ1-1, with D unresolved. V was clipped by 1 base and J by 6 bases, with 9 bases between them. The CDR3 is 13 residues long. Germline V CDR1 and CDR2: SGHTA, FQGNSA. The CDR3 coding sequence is TGTGCCAGCAGCTTAGATTACACCTCTGAAGCTTTCTTT. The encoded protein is CASSLDYTSEAFF.

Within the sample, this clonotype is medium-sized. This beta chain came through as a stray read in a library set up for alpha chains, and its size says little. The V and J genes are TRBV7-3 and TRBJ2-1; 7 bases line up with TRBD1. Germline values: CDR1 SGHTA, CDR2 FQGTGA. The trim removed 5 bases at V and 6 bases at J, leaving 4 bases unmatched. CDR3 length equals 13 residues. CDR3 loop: CASSQGQSNEQFF. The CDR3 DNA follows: TGTGCCAGCAGCCAGGGACAGTCCAATGAGCAGTTCTTC.

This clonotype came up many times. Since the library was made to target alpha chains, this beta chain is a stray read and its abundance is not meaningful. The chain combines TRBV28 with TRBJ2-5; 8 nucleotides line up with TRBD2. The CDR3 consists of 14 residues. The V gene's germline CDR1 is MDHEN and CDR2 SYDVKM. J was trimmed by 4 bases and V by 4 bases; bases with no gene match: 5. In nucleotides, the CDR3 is TGTGCCAGCAGTTGGGCCCGGGGGGGAGAGACCCAGTACTTC. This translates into CASSWARGGETQYF.